Ten or more counts support the clone carrying this T cell receptor (beta chain). The antigen remains unidentified. The sample is drawn from a study of T cells in Graves' hyperthyroidism and ophthalmopathy. Study outcomes and limitations: The model's output predicted ophthalmopathy at a median of around 6.9 months prior to onset.

Patients aged 18 to 65 had newly diagnosed hyperthyroidism of under 2 months' duration. Criteria for exclusion of patients were uncontrolled infection, other autoimmune disease, pregnancy or lactation. An approximately 10 ml volume of fresh peripheral blood provided the PBMCs. The CDR3 extends over 13 amino acids. Germline assignment: CDR1 DFQATT and CDR2 SNEGSKA (reference sequence). Trimming removed 5 bases from V and 7 bases from J; junction bases left unmatched: 6. Researchers amplified the TCR beta CDR3 regions from RNA transcripts. Carried out on the TCR CDR3, a first-round RT-PCR used the HTBI primer set. TCRdb redid the calling of the multiplex PCR reads with MiXCR, one entry per CDR3 protein. The table has fewer than 650,000 distinct CDR3 sequences, approximately 15% seen once.

V and J are TRBV20-1 and TRBJ1-5; 9 bases are a match to TRBD1. The sequencing input was blood. This clonotype was sampled from a woman aged 40 to 50 with Graves' hyperthyroidism. CDR3 amino acids: CSADTGGDQPQHF. Here the CDR3 DNA reads TGCAGTGCTGACACAGGGGGCGACCAGCCCCAGCATTTT.